This T cell receptor beta chain was profiled in a study of CD8 T cells in Susac syndrome (dated by TCRdb to between 2018 and 2021). Describing the broader study: Repertoire sequencing was used to test whether CD8+ T cell activation and differentiation in Susac syndrome was antigen driven.

As to this clonotype: Its antigen remains unidentified. No qualities accompany the bases; no much larger clone lies one base away.

Peripheral blood CD8+ and CD4+ T cells from healthy donors, Susac syndrome patients and multiple sclerosis patients were profiled using high-throughput TCR beta sequencing. Healthy donors were age- and sex-matched controls. Bulk CD8+ and CD4+ T cells were purified magnetically by negative isolation, whereas CD8+ TEMRA cells were enriched by FACS. Blood was collected in EDTA tubes and processed within 24 hours, with PBMCs isolated through density gradient centrifugation. PBMCs intended for TCR sequencing were frozen in liquid nitrogen and were later thawed in a 37 degrees C water bath. Purity of sorted or isolated CD4+, CD8+ and CD8+ TEMRA cells was at least 90%. RNA was extracted using the RNeasy kit, and about 0.45 to 1 ug of the RNA was reverse transcribed with random hexamers. The immunoSEQ multiplex PCR assay, which covers 54 Vbeta and 13 Jbeta segments, was used to amplify TCR beta CDR3 regions. PCR amplification bias was corrected by using a synthetic template baseline for primer optimization and computational correction. The source study handled its data this way. Only productive sequences were kept, with reads annotated to V, D and J genes according to IMGT and analyzed in immunoSEQ Analyzer. Clonality was computed as one minus Shannon entropy normalized by log2 of the number of productive unique sequences. For each patient and control, public and private clones were evaluated within the 100 most prevalent clones. Susac-specific clones were defined as absent from healthy and MS cohorts, roughly 1,100 published viral clones and other ImmuneACCESS disease sequences. TCRdb reprocessed the public reads (quality trimming at Q25 with fastp, clone calling with MiXCR) and kept in-frame beta chains. Rows with one shared CDR3 protein collapse into an entry with the most common genes and DNA. TCRdb assigned the V and J calls; the authors' analysis was not used. The sample yields approximately 170,000 distinct CDR3 sequences; approximately 90% were counted once. 0.08% of the sample is taken by the ten largest.

The research as a whole found: The number of individuals in the TCR sequencing and HLA analysis was recognized as being relatively small.

At the junction V is shortened by 0 bases and J by 5 bases; bases outside the gene matches: 7. There are 15 amino acids in the CDR3, from cysteine to phenylalanine inclusive. Only CDR3 DNA remains: 45 bases, in frame from the first base. Taken from the germline V gene (reference sequence), the CDR1 and CDR2 loops are DFQATT and SNEGSKA. Recombination joined TRBV20-1 with TRBJ2-3, and 8 junction bases match TRBD2. This TCR derives from a human donor in good health. The sample was CD4+ T cells from PBMCs. The CDR3 loop reads CSARDQAGAGDTQYF. Here is the DNA: TGCAGTGCTAGAGATCAAGCGGGAGCTGGAGATACGCAGTATTTT.